This T cell receptor beta chain was observed in a study of CD8+CD57+ T cells in acquired aplastic anemia. V lost 9 bases and J 4 bases, leaving 6 bases between the germline ends. Looked up from germline, CDR1 is LNHDA and CDR2 is SQIVND (reference sequence). This CDR3 comprises 10 residues. Comment on this clonotype: Its matching antigen is unknown.

Genomic DNA, serving as template, underwent TCR beta VDJ and CDR3 profiling. TCRdb independently ran MiXCR on the reads; one entry per CDR3 protein. The sample includes 150,000 to 200,000 distinct CDR3 sequences, under 70% seen only once; the top ten take 46%. Study findings and constraints: Overlap between patients and controls comprised almost 30 CD8+ CDR3 sequences.

The chain links TRBV19 to TRBJ1-2; D perhaps matches TRBD1 (6 bases). Specimen: sorted CD4+, CD8+, or CD8+CD57+ T cells (not recorded which) from PBMCs. The source of this sequence is a human donor with severe aplastic anemia or a healthy control (not recorded which). The CDR3 sequence is CARDSYGYTF. In nucleotides, the CDR3 is TGTGCCAGGGACAGCTATGGCTACACCTTC.